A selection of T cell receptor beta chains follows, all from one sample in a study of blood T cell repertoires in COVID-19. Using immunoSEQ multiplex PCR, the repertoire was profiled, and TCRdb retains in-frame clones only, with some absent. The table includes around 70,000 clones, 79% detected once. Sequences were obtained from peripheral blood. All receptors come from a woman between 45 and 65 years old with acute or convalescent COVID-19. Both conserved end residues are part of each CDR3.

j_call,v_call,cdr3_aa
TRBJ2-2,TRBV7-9,CASSFPSGGANTGELFF
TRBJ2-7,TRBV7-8,CASHQKTGTGASYEQYF
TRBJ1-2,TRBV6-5,CASSYSQGNLKGYTF
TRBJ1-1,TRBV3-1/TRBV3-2,CASRYDRNTEAFF
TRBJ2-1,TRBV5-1,CASSLHTSGDNEQFF
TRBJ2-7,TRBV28,CASSSGTLYEQYF
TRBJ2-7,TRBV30,CAWSPRGGADSYEQYF
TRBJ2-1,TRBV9,CASSVFFAGVNNEQFF
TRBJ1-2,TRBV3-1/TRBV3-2,CASSPSGGINYGYTF
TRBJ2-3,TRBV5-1,CASTATSGSRTDTQYF
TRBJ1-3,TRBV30,CAWSSSRTGVPEGNTIYF
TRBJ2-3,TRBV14,CASSQGLFIAGGYTDTQYF
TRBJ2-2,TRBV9,CASSVGLANTGELFF
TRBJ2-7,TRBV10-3,CAIQGYGGGWDEQYF
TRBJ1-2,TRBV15,CATSRDKGWSGYTF
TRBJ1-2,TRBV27,CASSPNTETYGYTF
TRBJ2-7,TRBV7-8,CASSFGTSTSYEQYF
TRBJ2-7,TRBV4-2,CASSFGTGSSYEQYF
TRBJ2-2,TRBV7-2,CASSLTGTSGMGGELFF
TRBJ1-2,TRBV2,CASSENRDTIYYGYTF
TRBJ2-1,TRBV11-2,CASSFPTSGLYNEQFF
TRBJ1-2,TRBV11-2,CASSLADRVLNYGYTF
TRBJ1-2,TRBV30,CAWEDRAHGYTF
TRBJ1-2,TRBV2,CASSDGTGVDGGYTF